This TCR beta chain emerged from a study of shared clonotypes between healthy human individuals (dated by TCRdb to about 2020). Study-level background: The cohort included three men and a couple of women between 18 and 49 years of age. Per donor, three plates each were used for CD4 naive and CD4 memory, two for CD8 naive, and one for CD8 memory. Blood TCR repertoires of about five healthy adults were deeply sequenced to estimate repertoire size and the extent of clonotype sharing between individuals. To increase sequencing depth and limit assay-specific biases, different laboratories used diverse techniques to prepare libraries and sequence TCR repertoires. Leukapheresis yielded between about 0.8 and 8.9 billion PBMCs per donor. General study outcomes and caveats: Sampling was restricted to blood, and TCR repertoires in tissues likely differ from the TCR repertoires found in blood. Compared with non-shared clonotypes, clonotypes shared by all four sorted-subset donors had higher generation probabilities. Pairwise subsampling led to the expectation that sequencing depth would affect the degree of clonotype sharing among donors. When a handful of donors were compared, the shared fraction of clonotypes was roughly 4.8% for naive CD4, 3.5% for naive CD8, roughly 2.5% for memory CD4, and 0.35% to 0.4% for memory CD8. Rarefaction of sorted-subset datasets indicated incomplete sequencing despite the large sequencing depth. The genetic and exposure-history diversity represented was limited by the small number of donors. Naive subsets generally had larger estimated clonotype richness than memory subsets.

Reading the germline V gene (reference sequence) gives CDR1 LNHDA and CDR2 SQIVND. Counted from cysteine to phenylalanine, this CDR3 has 14 amino acids. Here the CDR3 DNA is all that survives: 42 bases in frame from base 1. V is pared back by 7 bases and J by 3 bases, with 13 bases lying between the germline termini. The donors were healthy, HIV-negative adults who had no recently reported acute infections or vaccinations. Every donor was a Caucasian adult living in Nashville, Tennessee, USA. Magnetic negative selection was used to enrich CD4+ T cells, after which naive cells were positively selected on CD45RA and the negative fraction became the memory subset. After blood collection by leukapheresis, PBMCs were isolated using Ficoll-Histopaque density gradient centrifugation and then cryopreserved in the vapor phase of liquid nitrogen. Analytical flow cytometry was used to check the purity and quantity of each magnetically sorted T cell population. Genomic DNA was isolated from every sorted fraction and measured by UV absorbance on a Nanodrop 2000c.

Using the deep immunoSEQ assay, multiplex PCR amplified TCR CDR3 regions from genomic DNA. For each cell subset, the extracted genomic DNA was distributed evenly across all wells of several immunoSEQ 96-well plates, and each plate served as one replicate. For sorted subsets, about 0.2 ug genomic DNA, equal to tens of thousands of T cell genomes, was loaded into each replicate PCR. Purified libraries were quantified with a Qubit 3.0 fluorometer, sized on a Bioanalyzer 2100, and re-quantified with the KAPA Library Quantification kit. Every immunoSEQ 96-well plate was sequenced on a dedicated single-read 150-cycle Illumina NextSeq 550 flow cell. Per the authors' processing: The immunoSEQ output contained only junctional sequences without quality scores, so filtering could not match that applied to full-length reads. To assign V/J genes and CDR3, sequences were annotated using PyIR, a Python wrapper for IgBLAST v1.9, with IMGT germline references. Any read was removed if the V/J assignment was weak (E-value above 1e-6), the CDR3 was missing, or the read contained stop codons, out-of-frame junctions, or ambiguous translated residues. V3J clonotypes were defined as sequences sharing an identical inferred V gene, J gene, and CDR3 amino acid sequence. The percentage overlap between two repertoires was calculated by dividing the number of shared unique clonotypes by the size of the smaller repertoire. RTK rarefaction, the Chao1 estimator, and Recon v2.1 estimates of unobserved clonotypes were used to assess repertoire richness. Generation probabilities for all TCRbeta clonotypes obtained by the gDNA method from four donors were computed using OLGA. Drawn from immuneACCESS, this table holds only the in-frame rearrangements with V and J called that TCRdb kept. Clones are partly lost; checked studies trace under half to an unresolved V gene and leave the rest unexplained. The DNA gave D and trimming, while V, J and clone size come from that table. The sample table records a few hundred thousand clones; around 70% of these occur just once. The top ten hold 8% to 13% of the sample.

Comment on this clone: Its antigen is currently not known. Base qualities are not at hand, and no much larger clone is one base apart.

The sequence joins TRBV19 to TRBJ1-5; a weak D assignment points to TRBD1 (6 bases agree). This receptor was identified in a young man in good health. Material for sequencing was memory CD4+ T cells sorted from blood. This sample's cell subset or site label indicates: CD45RA-negative fraction. The DNA is TGTGCCAGTAATTCGAGGACAGACAATCAGCCCCAGCATTTT. Its protein reads: CASNSRTDNQPQHF.